This is a list of T cell receptor beta chains from one sample in a study of blood T cell repertoires in COVID-19. Profiled with immunoSEQ multiplex PCR; TCRdb holds only in-frame clones, not every one. The table lists 200,000 to 250,000 clones, 85% to 90% of them singletons. Material for sequencing was PBMCs or T cells enriched from blood (not recorded which). The receptors stem from a woman between 50 and 59 years old in a cohort exposed to, infected with or recovered from COVID-19 (not recorded which). CDR3s include the opening cysteine and the closing phenylalanine or tryptophan. A D gene is named only where the DNA matches it firmly. Size is omitted from some rows. Given values are once, few, many or a class for expanded clones.

V gene: TRBV5-6; clone size: NA; CDR3 length: 16; J gene: TRBJ2-2; D gene: TRBD1; CDR3 DNA: TGTGCCAGCAGCCTTCCGGGACAGGGGATTACCGGGGAGCTGTTTTTT; CDR3 protein: CASSLPGQGITGELFF
V gene: TRBV18; clone size: NA; CDR3 length: 16; J gene: TRBJ1-1; D gene: NA; CDR3 DNA: TGTGCCAGCTCACGGCCGGGGGTTTTCGTTCACACTGAAGCTTTCTTT; CDR3 protein: CASSRPGVFVHTEAFF
V gene: TRBV7-9; clone size: NA; CDR3 length: 15; J gene: TRBJ1-2; D gene: NA; CDR3 DNA: TGTGCCAGCAGGACGATTGACAGTTCCGACTATGGCTACACCTTC; CDR3 protein: CASRTIDSSDYGYTF
V gene: TRBV28; clone size: NA; CDR3 length: 15; J gene: TRBJ1-1; D gene: NA; CDR3 DNA: TGTGCCAGCAGTGGAACGGGAGGGATGAACACTGAAGCTTTCTTT; CDR3 protein: CASSGTGGMNTEAFF
V gene: TRBV7-3; clone size: NA; CDR3 length: 13; J gene: TRBJ1-1; D gene: NA; CDR3 DNA: TGTGCCAGCAGCACGGGGTATGGCTCTGAAGCTTTCTTT; CDR3 protein: CASSTGYGSEAFF
V gene: TRBV6-5; clone size: NA; CDR3 length: 14; J gene: TRBJ1-4; D gene: TRBD1; CDR3 DNA: TGTGCCAGCAGCCGACAGGGTGGTGATGAAAAACTGTTTTTT; CDR3 protein: CASSRQGGDEKLFF
V gene: TRBV5-1; clone size: NA; CDR3 length: 18; J gene: TRBJ2-7; D gene: TRBD2; CDR3 DNA: TGCGCCAGCAGCCAAATAGGACTAGCGGGGGGACTCTCCTACGAGCAGTACTTC; CDR3 protein: CASSQIGLAGGLSYEQYF
V gene: TRBV4-3; clone size: NA; CDR3 length: 15; J gene: TRBJ1-2; D gene: NA; CDR3 DNA: TGCGCCAGCAGCCAAATGACCCCGGGGTTCTATGGCTACACCTTC; CDR3 protein: CASSQMTPGFYGYTF
V gene: TRBV28; clone size: NA; CDR3 length: 13; J gene: TRBJ1-4; D gene: NA; CDR3 DNA: TGTGCCAGCAGTTTATCATTCGGTGAAAAACTGTTTTTT; CDR3 protein: CASSLSFGEKLFF
V gene: TRBV2; clone size: NA; CDR3 length: 16; J gene: TRBJ2-3; D gene: NA; CDR3 DNA: TGTGCCAGCAAGTTCGATCCGGGACACCGCACAGATACGCAGTATTTT; CDR3 protein: CASKFDPGHRTDTQYF
V gene: TRBV19; clone size: NA; CDR3 length: 16; J gene: TRBJ1-5; D gene: TRBD1; CDR3 DNA: TGTGCCAGTAGCAAGGAGGGGACAGGCGTAAATCAGCCCCAGCATTTT; CDR3 protein: CASSKEGTGVNQPQHF
V gene: TRBV5-4; clone size: few; CDR3 length: 13; J gene: TRBJ2-7; D gene: NA; CDR3 DNA: TGTGCCAGCAGTAGCCTTTGGGTTGACGAGCAGTACTTC; CDR3 protein: CASSSLWVDEQYF
V gene: TRBV27; clone size: NA; CDR3 length: 17; J gene: TRBJ2-2; D gene: TRBD2; CDR3 DNA: TGTGCCAGCAGTTTGCGTAGCGGGGGACCGAACACCGGGGAGCTGTTTTTT; CDR3 protein: CASSLRSGGPNTGELFF
V gene: TRBV4-2; clone size: NA; CDR3 length: 18; J gene: TRBJ2-6; D gene: TRBD2; CDR3 DNA: TGTGCCAGCAGCCAACAGGCGGGGGGCCGATCTGGGGCCAACGTCCTGACTTTC; CDR3 protein: CASSQQAGGRSGANVLTF
V gene: TRBV7-2; clone size: once; CDR3 length: 17; J gene: TRBJ2-5; D gene: TRBD2; CDR3 DNA: TGTGCCAGCAGCTTAGCCTTGAGACTAGCGGGCCAAGAGACCCAGTACTTC; CDR3 protein: CASSLALRLAGQETQYF
V gene: TRBV7-2; clone size: NA; CDR3 length: 15; J gene: TRBJ2-3; D gene: TRBD2; CDR3 DNA: TGTGCCAGCAGCTTAGCTCTAGCGGGCACAGATACGCAGTATTTT; CDR3 protein: CASSLALAGTDTQYF
V gene: TRBV6-5; clone size: NA; CDR3 length: 15; J gene: TRBJ1-6; D gene: NA; CDR3 DNA: TGTGCCAGCAGTTACTCCCAGGATTATAATTCACCCCTCCACTTT; CDR3 protein: CASSYSQDYNSPLHF
V gene: TRBV7-8; clone size: NA; CDR3 length: 15; J gene: TRBJ2-2; D gene: NA; CDR3 DNA: TGTGCCAGCAGCTTAGCGCAAGGGGACACCGGGGAGCTGTTTTTT; CDR3 protein: CASSLAQGDTGELFF
V gene: TRBV7-2; clone size: NA; CDR3 length: 14; J gene: TRBJ2-2; D gene: NA; CDR3 DNA: TGTGCCAGCAGCTTAGCGAACTACATTGGGGAGCTGTTTTTT; CDR3 protein: CASSLANYIGELFF
V gene: TRBV6-5; clone size: NA; CDR3 length: 15; J gene: TRBJ2-1; D gene: TRBD2; CDR3 DNA: TGTGCCAGCAGCCTAGCGGGGATCTCCTACAATGAGCAGTTCTTC; CDR3 protein: CASSLAGISYNEQFF
V gene: TRBV12-5; clone size: NA; CDR3 length: 15; J gene: TRBJ1-6; D gene: NA; CDR3 DNA: TGTGCTAGTGGGGAGGGACGCGGCCTATATTCACCCCTCCACTTT; CDR3 protein: CASGEGRGLYSPLHF
V gene: TRBV7-2; clone size: NA; CDR3 length: 14; J gene: TRBJ1-2; D gene: NA; CDR3 DNA: TGTGCCAGCAGCTATCAGGAGGGGCACTATGGCTACACCTTC; CDR3 protein: CASSYQEGHYGYTF
V gene: TRBV5-4; clone size: NA; CDR3 length: 15; J gene: TRBJ2-1; D gene: NA; CDR3 DNA: TGTGCCAGCAGCCATTCACTGCGGCCTACGAATGAGCAGTTCTTC; CDR3 protein: CASSHSLRPTNEQFF
V gene: TRBV5-4; clone size: NA; CDR3 length: 16; J gene: TRBJ1-4; D gene: TRBD1; CDR3 DNA: TGTGCCAGCAGCTTGGGGGGACAGGGTCTTAATGAAAAACTGTTTTTT; CDR3 protein: CASSLGGQGLNEKLFF
V gene: TRBV19; clone size: NA; CDR3 length: 17; J gene: TRBJ2-7; D gene: NA; CDR3 DNA: TGTGCCAGTAGCCAGCTCCCCAATGGGGGGAAAACCTACGAGCAGTACTTC; CDR3 protein: CASSQLPNGGKTYEQYF
V gene: TRBV3-1/TRBV3-2; clone size: NA; CDR3 length: 15; J gene: TRBJ1-2; D gene: NA; CDR3 DNA: TGTGCCAGCAGCACGATTTTGGGGGGGAGGGGAGGCTACACCTTC; CDR3 protein: CASSTILGGRGGYTF
V gene: TRBV9; clone size: NA; CDR3 length: 12; J gene: TRBJ1-2; D gene: NA; CDR3 DNA: TGTGCCAGCAGCGCCCCCTTATATGGCTACACCTTC; CDR3 protein: CASSAPLYGYTF
V gene: TRBV29-1; clone size: NA; CDR3 length: 12; J gene: TRBJ2-7; D gene: NA; CDR3 DNA: TGCAGCGTCATGGACAGCTCCTACGAGCAGTACTTC; CDR3 protein: CSVMDSSYEQYF
V gene: TRBV28; clone size: once; CDR3 length: 15; J gene: TRBJ1-1; D gene: TRBD1; CDR3 DNA: TGTGCCAGCAGTTTGATGGGGACAGAAAACACTGAAGCTTTCTTT; CDR3 protein: CASSLMGTENTEAFF
V gene: TRBV3-1/TRBV3-2; clone size: NA; CDR3 length: 18; J gene: TRBJ2-7; D gene: TRBD2; CDR3 DNA: TGTGCCAGCAGCCAAGATTGGCGGGGGGCGGGGGGGACCTACGAGCAGTACTTC; CDR3 protein: CASSQDWRGAGGTYEQYF
V gene: TRBV30; clone size: NA; CDR3 length: 13; J gene: TRBJ2-7; D gene: NA; CDR3 DNA: TGTGCCTGGAGTGCCGGGTTAAGGTACGAGCAGTACTTC; CDR3 protein: CAWSAGLRYEQYF
V gene: TRBV14; clone size: NA; CDR3 length: 17; J gene: TRBJ1-2; D gene: NA; CDR3 DNA: TGTGCCAGCAGCCAAGTATCGTCAGCAAGACTAAACTATGGCTACACCTTC; CDR3 protein: CASSQVSSARLNYGYTF
V gene: TRBV30; clone size: NA; CDR3 length: 14; J gene: TRBJ1-4; D gene: TRBD1; CDR3 DNA: TGTGCCTGGGCAAGGGGGCGCTTTCATGAAAAACTGTTTTTT; CDR3 protein: CAWARGRFHEKLFF
V gene: TRBV9; clone size: NA; CDR3 length: 14; J gene: TRBJ2-3; D gene: TRBD2; CDR3 DNA: TGTGCCAGCACCCCGGGGGGGGCCACAGATACGCAGTATTTT; CDR3 protein: CASTPGGATDTQYF
V gene: TRBV2; clone size: NA; CDR3 length: 13; J gene: TRBJ1-2; D gene: TRBD1; CDR3 DNA: TGTGCCAGCGGGGACAGGGGGTCCTATGGCTACACCTTC; CDR3 protein: CASGDRGSYGYTF
V gene: TRBV30; clone size: NA; CDR3 length: 15; J gene: TRBJ1-1; D gene: NA; CDR3 DNA: TGTGCCTGGAGTGGGGCAGGGGCCCCGGCCACTGAAGCTTTCTTT; CDR3 protein: CAWSGAGAPATEAFF
V gene: TRBV6-5; clone size: NA; CDR3 length: 15; J gene: TRBJ2-7; D gene: TRBD1; CDR3 DNA: TGTGCCAGCAGTTACTCCGACAGGGTCGGATACGAGCAGTACTTC; CDR3 protein: CASSYSDRVGYEQYF
V gene: TRBV13; clone size: NA; CDR3 length: 16; J gene: TRBJ2-7; D gene: TRBD2; CDR3 DNA: TGTGCCAGCAGCTCCCTGGGACTAGCGGGTGCCTACGAGCAGTACTTC; CDR3 protein: CASSSLGLAGAYEQYF
V gene: TRBV5-4; clone size: NA; CDR3 length: 15; J gene: TRBJ1-1; D gene: TRBD1; CDR3 DNA: TGTGCCAGCAGCTTGGGAGGGGGCGTGAACACTGAAGCTTTCTTT; CDR3 protein: CASSLGGGVNTEAFF
V gene: TRBV11-2; clone size: NA; CDR3 length: 17; J gene: TRBJ2-3; D gene: NA; CDR3 DNA: TGTGCCAGCAGCTTAGGGCCCGACAGAGGCTTTCTAGATACGCAGTATTTT; CDR3 protein: CASSLGPDRGFLDTQYF
V gene: TRBV28; clone size: NA; CDR3 length: 15; J gene: TRBJ1-2; D gene: TRBD1; CDR3 DNA: TGTGCCACTAGGCAACAAGGACAGGCGGGGTATGGCTACACCTTC; CDR3 protein: CATRQQGQAGYGYTF
V gene: TRBV9; clone size: NA; CDR3 length: 14; J gene: TRBJ2-2; D gene: NA; CDR3 DNA: TGTGCCACCAGCCCCGGCAGGGATACCGGGGAGCTGTTTTTT; CDR3 protein: CATSPGRDTGELFF
V gene: TRBV30; clone size: NA; CDR3 length: 14; J gene: TRBJ1-1; D gene: NA; CDR3 DNA: TGTGCCTGGACCCGCGGGGGAGGGGGTGGACGAGCTTTCTTT; CDR3 protein: CAWTRGGGGGRAFF
V gene: TRBV10-3; clone size: NA; CDR3 length: 15; J gene: TRBJ1-4; D gene: TRBD1; CDR3 DNA: TGTGCCACAAGGACAGGGGGCGCAGCTAATGAAAAACTGTTTTTT; CDR3 protein: CATRTGGAANEKLFF
V gene: TRBV30; clone size: NA; CDR3 length: 15; J gene: TRBJ2-7; D gene: TRBD2; CDR3 DNA: TGTGCCTGGAGTGTAAAAGCGGGGGGGCTCGGCGAGCAGTACTTC; CDR3 protein: CAWSVKAGGLGEQYF
V gene: TRBV15; clone size: once; CDR3 length: 16; J gene: TRBJ1-2; D gene: NA; CDR3 DNA: TGTGCCACCAGCAGAGGTTCGACAGCGGGCGACTATGGCTACACCTTC; CDR3 protein: CATSRGSTAGDYGYTF
V gene: TRBV4-2; clone size: NA; CDR3 length: 16; J gene: TRBJ2-5; D gene: NA; CDR3 DNA: TGTGCCAGCAGCCAAGTAACCCGTCGGGGCCAAGAGACCCAGTACTTC; CDR3 protein: CASSQVTRRGQETQYF
V gene: TRBV27; clone size: NA; CDR3 length: 14; J gene: TRBJ1-5; D gene: NA; CDR3 DNA: TGTGCCAGCAGTTCGCGGCGGAGTAAGCAGCCCCAGCATTTT; CDR3 protein: CASSSRRSKQPQHF
V gene: TRBV4-1; clone size: NA; CDR3 length: 16; J gene: TRBJ2-2; D gene: TRBD1; CDR3 DNA: TGCGCCAGCAGCCCCCACAGGGGGCTGAGGATCGGGGAGCTGTTTTTT; CDR3 protein: CASSPHRGLRIGELFF
V gene: TRBV5-4; clone size: NA; CDR3 length: 12; J gene: TRBJ1-1; D gene: NA; CDR3 DNA: TGTGCCAGCAGCGGCCGGGACACTGAAGCTTTCTTT; CDR3 protein: CASSGRDTEAFF
V gene: TRBV18; clone size: few; CDR3 length: 13; J gene: TRBJ2-1; D gene: NA; CDR3 DNA: TGTGCCAGCTCCGACAGGACTTACAATGAGCAGTTCTTC; CDR3 protein: CASSDRTYNEQFF
V gene: TRBV9; clone size: NA; CDR3 length: 13; J gene: TRBJ1-1; D gene: NA; CDR3 DNA: TGTGCCAGCAGCGCCCCGGGAACCACTGAAGCTTTCTTT; CDR3 protein: CASSAPGTTEAFF
V gene: TRBV7-3; clone size: once; CDR3 length: 13; J gene: TRBJ2-1; D gene: NA; CDR3 DNA: TGTGCCAGCAGCACCGAGAACTACAATGAGCAGTTCTTC; CDR3 protein: CASSTENYNEQFF
V gene: TRBV7-2; clone size: NA; CDR3 length: 13; J gene: TRBJ2-2; D gene: NA; CDR3 DNA: TGTGCCAGCCGGGGGGCCAACACCGGGGAGCTGTTTTTT; CDR3 protein: CASRGANTGELFF
V gene: TRBV7-2; clone size: NA; CDR3 length: 15; J gene: TRBJ2-2; D gene: NA; CDR3 DNA: TGTGCCAGCAGTTTAACAGCCATCGACACCGGGGAGCTGTTTTTT; CDR3 protein: CASSLTAIDTGELFF
V gene: TRBV5-1; clone size: NA; CDR3 length: 12; J gene: TRBJ2-3; D gene: NA; CDR3 DNA: TGCGCCAGCAGCTCCCTCACAGATACGCAGTATTTT; CDR3 protein: CASSSLTDTQYF
V gene: TRBV7-2; clone size: NA; CDR3 length: 15; J gene: TRBJ1-2; D gene: NA; CDR3 DNA: TGTGCCAGCAGCTTGGAACGGGAAGCTAACTATGGCTACACCTTC; CDR3 protein: CASSLEREANYGYTF
V gene: TRBV10-2; clone size: NA; CDR3 length: 14; J gene: TRBJ1-2; D gene: NA; CDR3 DNA: TGCGCCAGCAGTGAAGGATACAGGGCCCCTGGCTACACCTTC; CDR3 protein: CASSEGYRAPGYTF
V gene: TRBV7-2; clone size: NA; CDR3 length: 14; J gene: TRBJ1-3; D gene: NA; CDR3 DNA: TGTGCCAGCAGCTTGCAGAACTCTGGAAACACCATATATTTT; CDR3 protein: CASSLQNSGNTIYF
V gene: TRBV27; clone size: NA; CDR3 length: 15; J gene: TRBJ1-2; D gene: NA; CDR3 DNA: TGTGCCAGCAGTTTATCGAGGAGGGGCGCGGATGGCTACACCTTC; CDR3 protein: CASSLSRRGADGYTF